Here is one TCR beta chain with its context. Germline V lookup: CDR1 SGHRS, CDR2 YFSETQ. V was shortened by 0 bases and J by 6 bases, with 16 bases between the two germline ends. This CDR3 comprises 15 residues. Libraries were prepared by immunoSEQ multiplex PCR; TCRdb keeps only in-frame clonotypes and omits some of them. The sample contains about 40,000 clones, roughly 77% of which appear only once. This entry is derived from a study of OX40 agonist ivuxolimab in advanced cancers. In the study overall: From about 23 to 85 years was the age range, with a mean of approximately 63 years, and about 83% were male.

The rearrangement joins TRBV5-1 to TRBJ2-7; perhaps TRBD1 as D (5 bases). The sequence was obtained from an adult with an advanced solid tumor such as melanoma, head and neck, liver or kidney cancer. The input for sequencing was CD4+ or CD8+ T cells sorted from blood, taken in a trial of the OX40 agonist ivuxolimab. CDR3 loop: CASSLEGPPWGEQYV. The CDR3 coding sequence is TGCGCCAGCAGCTTGGAGGGGCCCCCGTGGGGCGAGCAGTACGTC.